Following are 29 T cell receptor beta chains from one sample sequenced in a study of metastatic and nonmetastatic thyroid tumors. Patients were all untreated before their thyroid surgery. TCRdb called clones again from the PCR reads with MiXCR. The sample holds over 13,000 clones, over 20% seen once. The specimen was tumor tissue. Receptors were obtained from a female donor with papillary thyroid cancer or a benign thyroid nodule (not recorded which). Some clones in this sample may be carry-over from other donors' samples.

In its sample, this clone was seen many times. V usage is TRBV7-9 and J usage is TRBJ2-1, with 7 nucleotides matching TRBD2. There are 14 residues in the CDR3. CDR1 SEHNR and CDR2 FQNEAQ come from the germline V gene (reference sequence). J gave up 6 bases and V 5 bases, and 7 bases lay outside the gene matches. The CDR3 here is CASSPELAANEQFF. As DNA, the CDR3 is TGTGCCAGCAGCCCGGAGCTAGCGGCCAATGAGCAGTTCTTC.

The CDR3 region is CASSLFPWENTEAFF. The CDR3 region has the DNA TGCGCCAGCAGCTTGTTTCCTTGGGAGAACACTGAAGCTTTCTTT. The J gene is TRBJ1-1, the V gene TRBV5-1, with D uncertain. Per the germline V gene, CDR1 is SGHRS and CDR2 is YFSETQ. Trimming took 1 base from V and 1 from J, leaving 11 bases between them. The CDR3 is made up of 15 amino acids.

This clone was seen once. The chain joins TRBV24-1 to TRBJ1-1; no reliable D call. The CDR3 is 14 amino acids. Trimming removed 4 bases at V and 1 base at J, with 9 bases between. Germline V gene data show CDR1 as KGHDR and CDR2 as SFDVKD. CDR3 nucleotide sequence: TGTGCCACCAGTGACGGACGGGGGAACACTGAAGCTTTCTTT. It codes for CATSDGRGNTEAFF.

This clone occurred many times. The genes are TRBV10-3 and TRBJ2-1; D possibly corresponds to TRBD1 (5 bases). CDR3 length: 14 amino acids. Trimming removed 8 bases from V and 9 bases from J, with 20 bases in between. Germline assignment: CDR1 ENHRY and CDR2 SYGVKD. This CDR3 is CAIDKGNDASEQFF. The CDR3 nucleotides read TGTGCCATCGATAAGGGGAATGACGCTAGTGAGCAGTTCTTC.

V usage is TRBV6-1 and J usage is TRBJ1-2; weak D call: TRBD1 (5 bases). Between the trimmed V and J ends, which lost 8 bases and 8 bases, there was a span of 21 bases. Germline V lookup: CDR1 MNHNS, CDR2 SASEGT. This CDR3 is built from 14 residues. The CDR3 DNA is TGTGCCAGCGGGCGGACGGGGGTTAACGGGGGCTACACCTTC. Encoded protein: CASGRTGVNGGYTF.

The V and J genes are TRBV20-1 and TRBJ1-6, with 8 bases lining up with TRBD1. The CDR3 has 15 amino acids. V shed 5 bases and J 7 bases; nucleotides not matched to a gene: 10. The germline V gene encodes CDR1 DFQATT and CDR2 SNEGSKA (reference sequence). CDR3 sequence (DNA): TGCAGTGCTGATGACCGGGACAGGTCCAATTCACCCCTCCACTTT. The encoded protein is CSADDRDRSNSPLHF.

This chain's CDR3 is CASSPYSRPGNSGTYEQYF. The CDR3 DNA reads as TGTGCCAGCAGTCCCTACTCGAGGCCCGGGAATAGCGGGACATACGAGCAGTACTTC. The rearrangement links TRBV6-5 to TRBJ2-7; 8 nucleotides line up with TRBD2. The CDR3 is made up of 19 amino acids. Germline V lookup: CDR1 MNHEY, CDR2 SVGAGI. Trimming removed 5 bases from V and 4 bases from J; junction bases left unmatched: 22.

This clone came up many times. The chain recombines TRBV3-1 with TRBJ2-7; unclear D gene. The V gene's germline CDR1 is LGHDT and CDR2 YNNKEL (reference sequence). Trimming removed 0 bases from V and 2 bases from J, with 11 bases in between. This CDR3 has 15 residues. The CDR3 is CASSQDSLGAYEQYF. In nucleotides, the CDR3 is TGTGCCAGCAGCCAAGATAGTCTTGGAGCCTACGAGCAGTACTTC.

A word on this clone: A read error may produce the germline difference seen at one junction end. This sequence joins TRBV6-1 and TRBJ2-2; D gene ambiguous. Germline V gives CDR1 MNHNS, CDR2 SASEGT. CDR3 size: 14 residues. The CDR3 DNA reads TGTGCCAGCAGTAGGCTACCGGAGACCGTGGAGCTTTTTTTT. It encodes CASSRLPETVELFF.

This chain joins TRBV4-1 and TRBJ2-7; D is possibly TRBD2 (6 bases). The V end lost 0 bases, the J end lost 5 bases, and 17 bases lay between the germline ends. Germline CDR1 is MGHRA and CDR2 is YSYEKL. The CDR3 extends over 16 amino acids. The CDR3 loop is CASSQDPRGTGNEQYF. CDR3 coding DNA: TGCGCCAGCAGCCAAGATCCGCGCGGGACTGGTAACGAGCAGTACTTC.

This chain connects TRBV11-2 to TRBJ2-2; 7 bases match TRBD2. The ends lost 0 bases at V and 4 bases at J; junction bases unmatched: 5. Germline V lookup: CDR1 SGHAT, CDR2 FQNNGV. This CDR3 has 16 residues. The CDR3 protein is CASSLDRAGVTGELFF. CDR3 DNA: TGTGCCAGCAGCTTAGATCGGGCGGGAGTCACCGGGGAGCTGTTTTTT.

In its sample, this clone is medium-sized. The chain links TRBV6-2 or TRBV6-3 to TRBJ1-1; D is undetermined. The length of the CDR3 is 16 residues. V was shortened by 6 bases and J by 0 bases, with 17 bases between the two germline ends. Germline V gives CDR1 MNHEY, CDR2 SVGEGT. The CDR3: CASSHPDGVLNTEAFF. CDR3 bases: TGTGCCAGCAGCCACCCGGACGGGGTCTTGAACACTGAAGCTTTCTTT.

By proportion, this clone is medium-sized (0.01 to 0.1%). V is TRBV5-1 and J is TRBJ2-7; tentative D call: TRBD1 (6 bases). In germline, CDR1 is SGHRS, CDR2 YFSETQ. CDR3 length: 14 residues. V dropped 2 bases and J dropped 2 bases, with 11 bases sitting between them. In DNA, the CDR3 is TGCGCCAGCAGCTTAATTCCAGGGGCCTACGAGCAGTACTTC. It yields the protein CASSLIPGAYEQYF.

The CDR3 DNA reads TGTGCCAGCAGCCAAGCGGCAGTTAGCAATCAGCCCCAGCATTTT. This translates into CASSQAAVSNQPQHF. The chain links TRBV7-6 to TRBJ1-5; D not certain. The CDR3 spans 15 residues. CDR1 and CDR2 from the germline V gene are SGHVS and FNYEAQ. V lost 5 bases and J lost 0, with 11 bases in between.

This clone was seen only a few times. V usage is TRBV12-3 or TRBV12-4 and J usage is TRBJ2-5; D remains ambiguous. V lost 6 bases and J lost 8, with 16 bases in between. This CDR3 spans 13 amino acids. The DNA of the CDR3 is TGTGCCAGCAGCCCTGGGTCTGGTGATACCCAGTACTTC. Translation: CASSPGSGDTQYF.

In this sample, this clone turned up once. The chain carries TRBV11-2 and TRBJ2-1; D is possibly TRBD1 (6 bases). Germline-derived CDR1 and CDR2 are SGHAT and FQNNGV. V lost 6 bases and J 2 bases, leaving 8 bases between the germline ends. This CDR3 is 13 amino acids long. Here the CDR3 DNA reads TGTGCCAGCAGGGGGGCGGCCTACAATGAGCAGTTCTTC. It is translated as CASRGAAYNEQFF.

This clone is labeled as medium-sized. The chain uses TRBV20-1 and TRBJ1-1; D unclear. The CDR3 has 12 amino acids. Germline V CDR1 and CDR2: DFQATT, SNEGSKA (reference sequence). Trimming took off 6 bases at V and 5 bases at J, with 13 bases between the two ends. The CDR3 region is CSAPTVGTEAFF. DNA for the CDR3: TGCAGTGCCCCTACGGTGGGGACTGAAGCTTTCTTT.

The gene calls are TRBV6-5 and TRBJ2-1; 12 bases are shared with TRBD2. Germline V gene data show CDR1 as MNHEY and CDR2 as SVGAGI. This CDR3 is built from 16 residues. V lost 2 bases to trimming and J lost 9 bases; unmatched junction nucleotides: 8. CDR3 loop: CASSYPTSGGGGEQFF. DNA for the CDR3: TGTGCCAGCAGTTACCCGACTAGCGGGGGAGGAGGTGAGCAGTTCTTC.

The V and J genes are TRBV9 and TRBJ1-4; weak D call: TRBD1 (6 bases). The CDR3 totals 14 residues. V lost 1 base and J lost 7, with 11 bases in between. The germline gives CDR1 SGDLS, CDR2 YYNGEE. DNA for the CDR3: TGTGCCAGCAGCGTATCACAGGGATTTGAAAAACTGTTTTTT. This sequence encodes CASSVSQGFEKLFF.

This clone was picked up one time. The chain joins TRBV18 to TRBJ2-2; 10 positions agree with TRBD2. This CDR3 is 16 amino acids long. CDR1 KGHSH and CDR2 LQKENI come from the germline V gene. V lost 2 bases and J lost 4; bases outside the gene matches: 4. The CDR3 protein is CASSPSTSGTTGELFF. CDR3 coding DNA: TGTGCCAGCTCACCAAGTACTAGCGGGACCACCGGGGAGCTGTTTTTT.

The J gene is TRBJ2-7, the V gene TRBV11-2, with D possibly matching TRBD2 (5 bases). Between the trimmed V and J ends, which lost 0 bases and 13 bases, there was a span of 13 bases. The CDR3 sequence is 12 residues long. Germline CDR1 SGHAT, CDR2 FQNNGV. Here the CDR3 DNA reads TGTGCCAGCAGCTTAGATCTATTAACTAGTTACTTC. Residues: CASSLDLLTSYF.

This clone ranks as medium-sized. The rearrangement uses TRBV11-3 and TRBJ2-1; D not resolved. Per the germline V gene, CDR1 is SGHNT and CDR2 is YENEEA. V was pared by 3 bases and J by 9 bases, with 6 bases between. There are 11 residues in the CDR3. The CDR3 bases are TGTGCCAGCAGCTTCGGACGTGAGCAGTTCTTC. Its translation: CASSFGREQFF.

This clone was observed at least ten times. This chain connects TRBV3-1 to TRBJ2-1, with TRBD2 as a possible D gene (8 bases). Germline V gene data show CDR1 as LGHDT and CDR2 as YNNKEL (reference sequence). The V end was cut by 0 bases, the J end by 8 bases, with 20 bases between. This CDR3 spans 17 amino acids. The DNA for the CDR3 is TGTGCCAGCAGCCAAGATTACAGGGGCCTGGGACTAGATGAGCAGTTCTTC. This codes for CASSQDYRGLGLDEQFF.

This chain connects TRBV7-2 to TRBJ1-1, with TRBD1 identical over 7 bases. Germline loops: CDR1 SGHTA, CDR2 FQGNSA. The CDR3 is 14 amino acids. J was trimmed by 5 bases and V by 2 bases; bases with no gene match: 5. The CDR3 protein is CASSLNAGGTEAFF. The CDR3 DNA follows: TGTGCCAGCAGCTTAAACGCAGGGGGTACTGAAGCTTTCTTT.

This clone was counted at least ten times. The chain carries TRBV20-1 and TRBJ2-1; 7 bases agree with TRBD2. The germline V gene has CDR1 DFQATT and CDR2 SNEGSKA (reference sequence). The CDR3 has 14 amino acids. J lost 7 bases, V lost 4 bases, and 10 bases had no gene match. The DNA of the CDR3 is TGCAGTGCTATAGCGTGGGAGGGCCGGAATGAGCAGTTCTTC. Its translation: CSAIAWEGRNEQFF.

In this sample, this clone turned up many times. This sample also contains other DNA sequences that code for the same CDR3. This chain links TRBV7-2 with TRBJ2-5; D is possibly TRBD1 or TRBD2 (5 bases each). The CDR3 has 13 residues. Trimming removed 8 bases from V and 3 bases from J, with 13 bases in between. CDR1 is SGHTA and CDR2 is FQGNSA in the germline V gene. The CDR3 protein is CASSRGTEETQYF. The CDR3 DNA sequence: TGTGCCAGCTCCCGAGGGACGGAAGAGACCCAGTACTTC.

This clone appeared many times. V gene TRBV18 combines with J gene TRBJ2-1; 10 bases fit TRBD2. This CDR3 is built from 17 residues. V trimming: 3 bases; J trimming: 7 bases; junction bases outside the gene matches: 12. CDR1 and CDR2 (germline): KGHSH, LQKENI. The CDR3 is CASSPQASGGSGNEQFF. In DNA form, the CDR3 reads TGTGCCAGCTCACCCCAAGCTAGCGGGGGTTCGGGAAATGAGCAGTTCTTC.

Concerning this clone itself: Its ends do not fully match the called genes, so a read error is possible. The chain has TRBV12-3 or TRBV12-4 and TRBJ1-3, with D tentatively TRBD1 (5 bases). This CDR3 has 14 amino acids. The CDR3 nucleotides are TGTGCCAGCAGGACGACAGTCTATGGAAACACCATATATTTC. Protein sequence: CASRTTVYGNTIYF.

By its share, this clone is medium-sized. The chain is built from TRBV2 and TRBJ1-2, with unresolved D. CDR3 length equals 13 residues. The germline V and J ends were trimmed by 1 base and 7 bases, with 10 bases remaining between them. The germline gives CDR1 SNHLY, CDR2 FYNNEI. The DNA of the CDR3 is TGTGCCAGCAGTGAAGGGCGCAGTACTGGCTACACCTTC. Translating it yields CASSEGRSTGYTF.